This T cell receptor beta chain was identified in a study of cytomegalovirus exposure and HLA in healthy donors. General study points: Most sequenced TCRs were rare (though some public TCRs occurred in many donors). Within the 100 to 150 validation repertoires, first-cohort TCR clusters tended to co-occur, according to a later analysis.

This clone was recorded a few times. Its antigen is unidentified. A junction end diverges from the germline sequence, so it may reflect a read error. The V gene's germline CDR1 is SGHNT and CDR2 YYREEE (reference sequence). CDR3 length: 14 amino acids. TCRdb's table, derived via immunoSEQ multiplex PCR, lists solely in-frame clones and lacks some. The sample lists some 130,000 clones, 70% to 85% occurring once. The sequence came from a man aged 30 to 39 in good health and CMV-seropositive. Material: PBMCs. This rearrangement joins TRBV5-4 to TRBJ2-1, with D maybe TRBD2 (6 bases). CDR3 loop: CASSLEGSNNEQFF. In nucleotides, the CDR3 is TGTGCCAGCAGTTTGGAGGGGTCAAACAATGAGCAGTTCTTC.